This T cell receptor beta chain was observed in a study of identifying expanded T cells in peripheral blood. Study-wide findings and caveats: About 1.2 clones differed between technical replicates, versus around 15 and 19 over time.

Between the trimmed V and J ends, which lost 0 bases and 1 base, there was a span of 10 bases. Germline V gene lookup returns CDR1 SGDLS and CDR2 YYNGEE. This CDR3 has 15 residues. Collection occurred without any documented infections or immune events in donors. With regard to this clone: Its specificity is not known.

Here immunoSEQ multiplex PCR was the method, and the copy in TCRdb shows in-frame clones only, minus some. The sample consists of fewer than 60,000 clones, approximately 86% of them appearing once. Sample: blood. This clonotype was obtained from a person aged 18 to 69 in good health. The genes are TRBV9 and TRBJ1-1; D call uncertain. As DNA, the CDR3 is TGTGCCAGCAGCGTAGGGGCACAGAGGAACACTGAAGCTTTCTTT. Translation gives CASSVGAQRNTEAFF.